Here is one T cell receptor (beta chain) with its context. Its antigen is not identified. With 8 bases removed from V and 8 bases from J, the gap between germline ends came to 11 bases. This CDR3 spans 11 amino acids. Germline V gene data show CDR1 as SGHRS and CDR2 as YFSETQ. This sample was taken from a study of blood T cells in healthy people across ages. Overall study findings and caveats: Observed TCR beta diversity per million T cells went down as age went up. This fall followed a roughly linear course with age.

Together with a sample-barcoded 5' primer, a J-beta primer mix was included in a second PCR lasting roughly 6 to 12 cycles. From the 5' RACE reads, TCRdb called clonotypes with MiXCR, one entry per CDR3 protein. Here the sample spans around 970,000 distinct CDR3 sequences, roughly 51% being singletons. This rearrangement joins TRBV5-1 to TRBJ2-1; D gene unclear. The material sequenced was blood. The sequence was collected from a woman aged 60-70 years in good health. The CDR3 loop reads CASTMSDEQFF. CDR3 DNA: TGCGCCAGTACCATGTCGGATGAGCAGTTCTTC.